What follows is one T cell receptor (beta chain) and its context. Its antigen remains unidentified. This sample was sequenced with an Illumina MiSeq. TCRdb reprocessed the reads, and each CDR3 protein sequence is entered once, without DNA. The sample table includes about 1,600 distinct CDR3 sequences. The top ten clones comprise approximately 10% of the sample. This sample was taken from a study of diagnostic markers for celiac disease (TCRdb year 2020). Input material: either unsorted cells or a sorted T cell fraction (not recorded which). This clonotype was sampled from a human donor.

The encoded CDR3 is CASSLSGGIGTDTQYF. The chain joins TRBV6-1 to TRBJ2-3; no DNA is available, so the TRBD1 call from TCRdb remains unchecked. Sequences MNHNS (CDR1) and SASEGT (CDR2) are obtained from the germline V gene. The CDR3 spans 16 residues, from the cysteine through the phenylalanine. The nucleotide record is missing.